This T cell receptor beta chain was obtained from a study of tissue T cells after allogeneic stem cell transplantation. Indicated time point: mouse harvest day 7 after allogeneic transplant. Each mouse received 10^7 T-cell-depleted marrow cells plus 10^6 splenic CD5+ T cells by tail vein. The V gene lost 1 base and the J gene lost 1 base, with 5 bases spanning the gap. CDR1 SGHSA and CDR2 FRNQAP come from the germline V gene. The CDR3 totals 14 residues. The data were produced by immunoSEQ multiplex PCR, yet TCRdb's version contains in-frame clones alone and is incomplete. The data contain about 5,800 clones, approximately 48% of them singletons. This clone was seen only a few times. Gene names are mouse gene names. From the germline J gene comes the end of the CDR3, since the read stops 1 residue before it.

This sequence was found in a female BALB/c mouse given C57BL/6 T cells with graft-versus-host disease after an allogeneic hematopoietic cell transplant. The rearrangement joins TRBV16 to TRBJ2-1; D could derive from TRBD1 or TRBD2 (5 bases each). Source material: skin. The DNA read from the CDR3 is TGTGCAAGCAGCTTAGGGGGGAACTATGCTGAGCAGTTC. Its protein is CASSLGGNYAEQF. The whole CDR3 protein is CASSLGGNYAEQFF.